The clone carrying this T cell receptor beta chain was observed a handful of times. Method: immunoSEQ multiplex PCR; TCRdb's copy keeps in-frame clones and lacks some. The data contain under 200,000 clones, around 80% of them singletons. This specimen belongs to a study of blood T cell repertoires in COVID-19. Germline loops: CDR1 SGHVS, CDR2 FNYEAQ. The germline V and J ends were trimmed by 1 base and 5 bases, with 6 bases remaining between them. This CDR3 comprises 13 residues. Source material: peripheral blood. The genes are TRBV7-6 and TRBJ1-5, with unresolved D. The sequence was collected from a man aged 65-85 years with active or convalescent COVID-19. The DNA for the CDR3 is TGTGCCAGCAGCTTAGACAGTCATCAGCCCCAGCATTTT. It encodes CASSLDSHQPQHF.